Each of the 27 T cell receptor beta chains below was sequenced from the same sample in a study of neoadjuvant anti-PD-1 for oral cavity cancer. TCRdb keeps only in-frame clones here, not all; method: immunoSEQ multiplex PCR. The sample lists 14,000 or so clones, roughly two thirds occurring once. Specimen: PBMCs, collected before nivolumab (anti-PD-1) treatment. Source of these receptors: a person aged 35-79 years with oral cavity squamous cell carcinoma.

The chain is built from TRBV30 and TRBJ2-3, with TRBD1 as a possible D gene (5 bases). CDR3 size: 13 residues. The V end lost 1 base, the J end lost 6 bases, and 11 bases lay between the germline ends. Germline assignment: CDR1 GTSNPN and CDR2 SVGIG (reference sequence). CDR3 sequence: CAWSEAGKDTQYF. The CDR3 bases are TGTGCCTGGAGTGAGGCAGGGAAGGATACGCAGTATTTT.

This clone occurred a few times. Written as DNA, the CDR3 is TGTGCCAGCAGCTTAAGCCTCTTGAACACTGAAGCTTTCTTT. This translates into CASSLSLLNTEAFF. The V call is TRBV11-1, the J call TRBJ1-1, with D hard to call. CDR1 is SGHAT and CDR2 is FQDESV in the germline V gene (reference sequence). Trimming shortened V by 2 bases and J by 0 bases, and 7 bases separated the two germline ends. This CDR3 is 14 amino acids long.

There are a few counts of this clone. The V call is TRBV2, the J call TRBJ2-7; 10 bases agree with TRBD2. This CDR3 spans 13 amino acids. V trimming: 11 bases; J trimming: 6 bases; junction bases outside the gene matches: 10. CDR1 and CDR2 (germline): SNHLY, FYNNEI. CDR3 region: CAGRAGGPPEQYF. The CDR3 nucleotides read TGTGCCGGAAGAGCGGGAGGGCCCCCCGAGCAGTACTTC.

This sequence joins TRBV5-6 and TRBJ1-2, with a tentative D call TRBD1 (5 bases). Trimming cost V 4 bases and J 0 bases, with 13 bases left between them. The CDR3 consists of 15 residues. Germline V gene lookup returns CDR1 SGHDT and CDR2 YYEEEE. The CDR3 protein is CASSPRGKANYGYTF. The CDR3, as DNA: TGTGCCAGCAGCCCAAGGGGCAAAGCTAACTATGGCTACACCTTC.

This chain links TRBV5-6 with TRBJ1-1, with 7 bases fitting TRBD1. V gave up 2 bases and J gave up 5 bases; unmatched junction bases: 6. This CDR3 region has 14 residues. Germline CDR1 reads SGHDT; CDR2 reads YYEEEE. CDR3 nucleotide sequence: TGTGCCAGCAGCTTTGACAGGGACGAGACTGAAGCTTTCTTT. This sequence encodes CASSFDRDETEAFF.

The CDR3 DNA follows: TGTGCCAGCAGCTTAGATCGGCTAGGGACAGATACGCAGTATTTT. Amino acids: CASSLDRLGTDTQYF. The V call is TRBV11-2, the J call TRBJ2-3; D remains unclear. This CDR3 contains 15 residues. Trimming shortened V by 0 bases and J by 3 bases, and 10 bases separated the two germline ends. The germline V gene has CDR1 SGHAT and CDR2 FQNNGV.

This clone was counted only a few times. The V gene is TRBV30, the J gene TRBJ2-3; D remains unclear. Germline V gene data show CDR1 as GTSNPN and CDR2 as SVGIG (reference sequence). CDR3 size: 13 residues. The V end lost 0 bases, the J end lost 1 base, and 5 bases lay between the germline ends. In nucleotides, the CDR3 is TGTGCCTGGAGTGTTCACCGCACAGATACGCAGTATTTT. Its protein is CAWSVHRTDTQYF.

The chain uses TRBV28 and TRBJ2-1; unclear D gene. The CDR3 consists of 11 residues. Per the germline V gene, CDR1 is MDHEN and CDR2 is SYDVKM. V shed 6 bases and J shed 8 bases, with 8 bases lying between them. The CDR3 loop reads CASSHGYEQFF. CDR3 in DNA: TGTGCCAGCAGCCATGGTTATGAGCAGTTCTTC.

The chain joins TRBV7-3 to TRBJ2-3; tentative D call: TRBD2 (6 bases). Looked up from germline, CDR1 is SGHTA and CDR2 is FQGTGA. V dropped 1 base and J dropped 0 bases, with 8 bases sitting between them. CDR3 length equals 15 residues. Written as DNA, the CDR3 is TGTGCCAGCAGCTTAAGGGAGGATAGCACAGATACGCAGTATTTT. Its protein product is CASSLREDSTDTQYF.

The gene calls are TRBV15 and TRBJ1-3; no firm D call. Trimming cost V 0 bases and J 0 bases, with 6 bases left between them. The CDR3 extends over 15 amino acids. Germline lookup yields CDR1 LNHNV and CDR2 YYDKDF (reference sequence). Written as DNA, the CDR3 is TGTGCCACCAGCAGAGATATGGGCTCTGGAAACACCATATATTTT. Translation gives CATSRDMGSGNTIYF.

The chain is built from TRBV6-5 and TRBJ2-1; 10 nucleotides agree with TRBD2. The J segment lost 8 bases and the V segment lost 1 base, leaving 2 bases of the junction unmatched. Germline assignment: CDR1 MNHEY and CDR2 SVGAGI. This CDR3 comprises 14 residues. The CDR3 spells CASSYLGLADEQFF. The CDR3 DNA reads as TGTGCCAGCAGTTACTTAGGACTAGCGGATGAGCAGTTCTTC.

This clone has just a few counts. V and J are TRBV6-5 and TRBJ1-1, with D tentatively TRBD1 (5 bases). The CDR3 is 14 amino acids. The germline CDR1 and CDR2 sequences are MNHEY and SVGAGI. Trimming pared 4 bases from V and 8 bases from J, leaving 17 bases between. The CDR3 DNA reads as TGTGCCAGCAGTTCCCGTGACGGGGACCTGGAAGCTTTCTTT. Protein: CASSSRDGDLEAFF.

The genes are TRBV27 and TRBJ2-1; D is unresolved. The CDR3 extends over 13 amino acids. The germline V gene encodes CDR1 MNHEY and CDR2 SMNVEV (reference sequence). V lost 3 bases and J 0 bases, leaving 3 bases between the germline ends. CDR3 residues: CASSFDSYNEQFF. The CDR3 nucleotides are TGTGCCAGCAGTTTTGACTCCTACAATGAGCAGTTCTTC.

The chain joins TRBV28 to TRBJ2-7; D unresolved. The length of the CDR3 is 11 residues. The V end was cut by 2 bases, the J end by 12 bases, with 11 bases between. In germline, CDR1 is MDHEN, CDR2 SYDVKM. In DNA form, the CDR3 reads TGTGCCAGCAGTTTACACGTCTTAAGGTACTTC. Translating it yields CASSLHVLRYF.

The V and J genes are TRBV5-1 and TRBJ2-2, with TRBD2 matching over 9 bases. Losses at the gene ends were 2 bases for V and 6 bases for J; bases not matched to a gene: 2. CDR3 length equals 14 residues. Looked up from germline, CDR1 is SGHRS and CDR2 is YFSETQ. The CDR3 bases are TGCGCCAGCAGCTTACTAGCGGGCGCCGGGGAGCTGTTTTTT. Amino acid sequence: CASSLLAGAGELFF.

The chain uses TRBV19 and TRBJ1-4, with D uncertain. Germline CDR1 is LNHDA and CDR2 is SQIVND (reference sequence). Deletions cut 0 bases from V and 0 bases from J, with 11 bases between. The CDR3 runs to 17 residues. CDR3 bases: TGTGCCAGTAGTATAGATGGAGGAAGGTCAACTAATGAAAAACTGTTTTTT. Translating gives CASSIDGGRSTNEKLFF.

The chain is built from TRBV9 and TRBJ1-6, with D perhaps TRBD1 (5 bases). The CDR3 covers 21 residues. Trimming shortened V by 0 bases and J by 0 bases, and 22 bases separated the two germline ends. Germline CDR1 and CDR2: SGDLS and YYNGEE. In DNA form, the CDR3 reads TGTGCCAGCAGCGTAGTGGGAGGTAGGGGCCGACCCAGCTCCTATAATTCACCCCTCCACTTT. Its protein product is CASSVVGGRGRPSSYNSPLHF.

The CDR3, as DNA: TGCAGCGGTGCTCCCCCTAGCAATCAGCCCCAGCATTTT. It specifies CSGAPPSNQPQHF. V and J are TRBV29-1 and TRBJ1-5, with D hard to call. This CDR3 has 13 residues. CDR1 is SQVTM and CDR2 is ANQGSEA in the germline V gene. V lost 7 bases to trimming and J lost 0 bases, with 10 bases between them. Looking up the rest from reference TRBV29-1 and TRBJ1-5 gives the full variable domain: SAVISQKPSRDICQRGTSLTIQCQVDSQVTMMFWYRQQPGQSLTLIATANQGSEATYESGFVIDKFPISRPNLTFSTLTVSNMSPEDSSIYLCSGAPPSNQPQHFGDGTRLSIL.

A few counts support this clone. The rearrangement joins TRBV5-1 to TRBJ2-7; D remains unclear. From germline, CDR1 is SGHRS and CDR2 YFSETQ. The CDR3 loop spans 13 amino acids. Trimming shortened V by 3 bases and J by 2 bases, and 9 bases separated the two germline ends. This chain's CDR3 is CASSSGLAYEQYF. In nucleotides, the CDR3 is TGCGCCAGCAGCTCTGGGCTAGCCTACGAGCAGTACTTC.

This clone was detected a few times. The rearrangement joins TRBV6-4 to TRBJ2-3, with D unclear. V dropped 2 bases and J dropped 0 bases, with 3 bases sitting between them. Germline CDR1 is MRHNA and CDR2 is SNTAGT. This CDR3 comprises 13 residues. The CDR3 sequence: CASSDLSTDTQYF. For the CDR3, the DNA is TGTGCCAGCAGTGACCTAAGCACAGATACGCAGTATTTT.

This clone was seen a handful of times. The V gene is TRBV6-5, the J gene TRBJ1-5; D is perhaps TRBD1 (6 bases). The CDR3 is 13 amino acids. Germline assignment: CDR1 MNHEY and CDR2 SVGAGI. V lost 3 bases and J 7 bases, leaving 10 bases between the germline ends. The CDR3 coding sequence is TGTGCCAGCAGTTATTTCCAGGGGCAGCCCCAGCATTTT. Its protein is CASSYFQGQPQHF.

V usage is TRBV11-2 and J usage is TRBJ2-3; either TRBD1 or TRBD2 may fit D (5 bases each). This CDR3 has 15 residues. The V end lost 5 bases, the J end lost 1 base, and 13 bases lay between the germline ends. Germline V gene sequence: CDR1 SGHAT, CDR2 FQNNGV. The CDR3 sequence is CASSRRQGRTDTQYF. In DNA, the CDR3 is TGTGCCAGCAGCCGCCGGCAGGGACGCACAGATACGCAGTATTTT.

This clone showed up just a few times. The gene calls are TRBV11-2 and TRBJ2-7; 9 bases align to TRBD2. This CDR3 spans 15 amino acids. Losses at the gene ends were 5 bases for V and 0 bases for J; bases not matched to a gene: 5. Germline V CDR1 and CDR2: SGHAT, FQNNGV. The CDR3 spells CASSLRTSASYEQYF. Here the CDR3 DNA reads TGTGCCAGCAGCCTCCGGACTAGCGCCTCCTACGAGCAGTACTTC.

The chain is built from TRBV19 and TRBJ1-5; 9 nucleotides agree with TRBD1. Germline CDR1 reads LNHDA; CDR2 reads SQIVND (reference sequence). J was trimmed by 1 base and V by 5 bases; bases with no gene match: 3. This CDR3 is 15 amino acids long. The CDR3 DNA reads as TGTGCCAGTAGTGGGGACAGGGTAAGCAATCAGCCCCAGCATTTT. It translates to CASSGDRVSNQPQHF.

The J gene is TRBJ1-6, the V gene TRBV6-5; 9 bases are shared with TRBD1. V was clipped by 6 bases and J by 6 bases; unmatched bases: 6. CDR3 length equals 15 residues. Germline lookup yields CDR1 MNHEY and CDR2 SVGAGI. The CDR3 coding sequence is TGTGCCAGCAGCCCCGCGGACAGGGGTAATTCACCCCTCCACTTT. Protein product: CASSPADRGNSPLHF.

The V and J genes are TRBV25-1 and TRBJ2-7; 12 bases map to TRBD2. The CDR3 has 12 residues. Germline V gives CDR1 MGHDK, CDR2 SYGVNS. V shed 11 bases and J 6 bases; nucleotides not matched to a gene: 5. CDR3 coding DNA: TGTGCCGCCAAGGGACTAGCGGGCGAGCAGTACTTC. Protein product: CAAKGLAGEQYF.

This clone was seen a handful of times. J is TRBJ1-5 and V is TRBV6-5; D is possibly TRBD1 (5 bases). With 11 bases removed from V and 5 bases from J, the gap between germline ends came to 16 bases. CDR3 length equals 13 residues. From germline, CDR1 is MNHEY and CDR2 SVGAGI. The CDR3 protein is CASRAGLHQPQHF. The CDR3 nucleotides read TGTGCCTCTAGGGCAGGGCTTCATCAGCCCCAGCATTTT.